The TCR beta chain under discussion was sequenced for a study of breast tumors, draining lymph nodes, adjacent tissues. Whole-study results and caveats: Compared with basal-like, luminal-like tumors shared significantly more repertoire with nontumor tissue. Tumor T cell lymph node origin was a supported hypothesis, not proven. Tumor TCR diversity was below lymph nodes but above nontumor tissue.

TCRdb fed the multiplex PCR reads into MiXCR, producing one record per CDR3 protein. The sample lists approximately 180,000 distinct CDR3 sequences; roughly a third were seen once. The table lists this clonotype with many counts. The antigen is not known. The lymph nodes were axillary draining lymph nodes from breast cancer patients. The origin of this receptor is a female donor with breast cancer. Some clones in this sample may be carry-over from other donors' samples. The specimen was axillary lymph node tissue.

The CDR3 protein is CASSRQGSDTQYF. CDR3 coding DNA: TGTGCCAGCAGCCGGCAGGGATCAGATACGCAGTATTTT. The V call is TRBV7-3, the J call TRBJ2-3, with D perhaps TRBD1 (5 bases). In germline, CDR1 is SGHTA, CDR2 FQGTGA. The CDR3 contains 13 residues. Deletions cut 5 bases from V and 4 bases from J, with 10 bases between.